The 7 T cell receptor beta chains presented below share a single source sample, sequenced in a study of CXCR3-negative and CXCR3-positive naive CD8 T cells. Carrying UMI labels, the TRB cDNA libraries were prepared through 5' RACE. TCRdb reanalyzed the 5' RACE reads, giving one entry per CDR3 protein sequence and no DNA. The listing contains tens of thousands of distinct CDR3 sequences. The sample comprised naive CXCR3- CD8+ T cells from blood. Noted subset: CD45RO-CCR7+CD27+CD95- naive CD8+ T cells lacking CXCR3 (TNR3-). Receptors were obtained from a human donor in good health. Some clones in this sample may be carry-over from other donors' samples.

The gene calls are TRBV14 and TRBJ2-7; lacking DNA, the TRBD1 call made by TCRdb goes unchecked. The CDR3 covers 13 residues. CDR1 and CDR2 (germline): SGHDN, FVKESK. The CDR3 sequence is CASGNRGPYEQYF.

The chain combines TRBV7-9 with TRBJ2-7. CDR1 SEHNR and CDR2 FQNEAQ come from the germline V gene (reference sequence). CDR3 length: 14 amino acids. The CDR3 reads CASSDNFGVYEQYF.

This chain links TRBV6-6 with TRBJ2-7. CDR1 is MNHNY, CDR2 SVGAGI, per germline (reference sequence). The CDR3 is 13 amino acids. The CDR3 sequence: CASSYSADYERYF.

This sequence joins TRBV14 and TRBJ2-7. CDR3 length: 16 residues. Germline V gene sequence: CDR1 SGHDN, CDR2 FVKESK. CDR3 residues: CASSQDTGQLFYEQYF.

This chain connects TRBV28 to TRBJ2-6. CDR1 and CDR2 (germline): MDHEN, SYDVKM. CDR3 length: 16 residues. Here the CDR3 reads CASDADEAAGANVLTF.

V usage is TRBV23-1 and J usage is TRBJ2-3; TCRdb's D gene call, TRBD1, goes unchecked for lack of DNA. TRBV23-1 is an ORF; its function is uncertain. The CDR3 is made up of 17 amino acids. The CDR3 here is CASSQSPPGPPTDTQYF.

The genes are TRBV20-1 and TRBJ1-1; TCRdb designates TRBD1, a call that cannot be tested without DNA. The length of the CDR3 is 14 residues. Germline CDR1 is DFQATT and CDR2 is SNEGSKA (reference sequence). The CDR3: CSASKAGKNTEAFF.